This paragraph reports one TCR beta chain. The entry originates in a study of control samples from healthy donors and cancer patients. Germline trimming cut 9 bases from V and 4 bases from J; bases unmatched to any gene: 17. Germline-derived CDR1 and CDR2 are KGHDR and SFDVKD. The CDR3 extends over 17 amino acids. Profiling relied on immunoSEQ multiplex PCR, and the TCRdb table lists in-frame clones only, not all of them. The sample lists 70,000 to 75,000 clones; around nine tenths were seen once. The chain carries TRBV24-1 and TRBJ2-5, with 9 nucleotides matching TRBD2. This TCR derives from a man aged 55 to 70 with lung cancer. The specimen sequenced was PBMCs. DNA for the CDR3: TGTGCCACCTCCTCCGGCGGGGGGGGTCGTTCGGGAGAGACCCAGTACTTC. Its translation: CATSSGGGGRSGETQYF.